Listed below are T cell receptor beta chains from one sample, sequenced in a study of OX40 agonist ivuxolimab in advanced cancers. TCRdb's table, derived via immunoSEQ multiplex PCR, lists solely in-frame clones and lacks some. The sample lists about 27,000 clones; under 90% were seen once. The sequences come from CD4+ or CD8+ T cells sorted from blood, collected in a trial of the OX40 agonist ivuxolimab. The receptors were sampled from an adult with an advanced solid tumor such as melanoma, head and neck, liver or kidney cancer. Each CDR3 is given with its conserved first and last residue. The D gene is left open where the match is weak. For some rows the clone size is stated as once, few or many, or as a class when expanded; others skip it.

. | TRBJ2-6 | . | TRBV4-1 | 22 | CASSQVFEIRYRDSSGANVLTF | TGCGCCAGCAGCCAAGTTTTTGAAATTCGTTACAGGGATAGCTCTGGGGCCAACGTCCTGACTTTC
. | TRBJ2-5 | few | TRBV23-1 | 17 | CASSHAQGPAAGETQYF | TGCGCCAGCAGTCACGCCCAGGGGCCCGCCGCGGGGGAGACCCAGTACTTC
. | TRBJ1-2 | . | TRBV7-9 | 14 | CASSFVQVLYGYTF | TGTGCCAGCAGCTTCGTACAGGTCCTCTATGGCTACACCTTC
TRBD1 | TRBJ2-7 | . | TRBV6-6 | 14 | CASSPGQGRYEQYF | TGTGCCAGCAGTCCCGGACAGGGTCGGTACGAGCAGTACTTC
. | TRBJ2-4 | . | TRBV27 | 15 | CASSPGWGPGDIQYF | TGTGCCAGCAGCCCCGGGTGGGGTCCAGGGGACATTCAGTACTTC
. | TRBJ1-2 | . | TRBV6-4 | 15 | CASRDSGDGDYGYTF | TGTGCCAGCAGAGACTCAGGGGATGGTGACTATGGCTACACCTTC
TRBD1 | TRBJ1-2 | . | TRBV7-9 | 16 | CASSLLRDRQNYGYTF | TGTGCCAGCAGCTTATTGAGGGACAGACAAAACTATGGCTACACCTTC
. | TRBJ1-2 | . | TRBV15 | 18 | CATSRDGGGGASNYGYTF | TGTGCCACCAGCAGAGATGGGGGAGGGGGGGCCTCAAACTATGGCTACACCTTC
TRBD1 | TRBJ1-1 | . | TRBV10-2 | 13 | CASGTGGRTEAFF | TGCGCCAGCGGAACAGGGGGAAGGACTGAAGCTTTCTTT
. | TRBJ1-1 | once | TRBV6-5 | 14 | CASSPAYVNTEAFF | TGTGCCAGCAGTCCCGCCTACGTCAACACTGAAGCTTTCTTT
TRBD2 | TRBJ2-5 | . | TRBV4-1 | 15 | CASSSGSSGVETQYF | TGCGCCAGCAGCTCCGGGAGTAGCGGGGTAGAGACCCAGTACTTC
. | TRBJ2-3 | . | TRBV4-1 | 17 | CASSQETHEVVADTQYF | TGCGCCAGCAGCCAAGAGACCCATGAGGTTGTGGCAGATACGCAGTATTTT
. | TRBJ1-1 | . | TRBV19 | 14 | CASSIGGAGTEAFF | TGTGCCAGTAGTATTGGCGGGGCGGGGACTGAAGCTTTCTTT
. | TRBJ2-1 | . | TRBV7-3 | 16 | CASSLTPGTAMNEQFF | TGTGCCAGCAGCTTAACGCCGGGAACGGCTATGAATGAGCAGTTCTTC
. | TRBJ1-3 | . | TRBV6-1 | 14 | CASSELDSGNTIYF | TGTGCCAGCAGTGAATTGGACTCTGGAAACACCATATATTTT
TRBD1 | TRBJ2-2 | . | TRBV7-8 | 16 | CASSDRQGWNTGELFF | TGTGCCAGCAGTGACCGACAGGGGTGGAACACCGGGGAGCTGTTTTTT
. | TRBJ1-1 | . | TRBV11-2 | 14 | CASSLEAFRAEAFF | TGTGCCAGCAGCTTAGAGGCTTTTAGGGCTGAAGCTTTCTTT
TRBD2 | TRBJ2-1 | . | TRBV6-4 | 14 | CASSGTSGGNEQFF | TGTGCCAGCAGTGGGACTAGCGGGGGCAATGAGCAGTTCTTC
. | TRBJ1-1 | . | TRBV4-2 | 14 | CASSQEWPGAEAFF | TGTGCCAGCAGCCAAGAGTGGCCCGGCGCTGAAGCTTTCTTT
. | TRBJ1-6 | . | TRBV5-5 | 14 | CASSLEIRHPSLHF | TGTGCCAGCAGCTTGGAGATTAGGCACCCGTCCCTCCACTTT
. | TRBJ1-1 | . | TRBV6-1 | 12 | CASSQGYTEAFF | TGTGCCAGCAGCCAGGGCTACACTGAAGCTTTCTTT
. | TRBJ2-7 | . | TRBV13 | 14 | CASSSLGLRYEQYF | TGTGCCAGCAGCTCGCTCGGACTGCGCTACGAGCAGTACTTC
TRBD1 | TRBJ2-5 | . | TRBV29-1 | 16 | CSVEGVMTGDGETQYF | TGCAGCGTTGAAGGGGTCATGACAGGGGATGGGGAGACCCAGTACTTC
. | TRBJ2-3 | . | TRBV10-2 | 15 | CASSDLATDTDTQYF | TGCGCCAGCAGTGATTTAGCGACGGATACAGATACGCAGTATTTT
. | TRBJ2-7 | . | TRBV2 | 12 | CASSVDNYEQYF | TGTGCCAGCAGTGTCGACAACTACGAGCAGTACTTC
TRBD1 | TRBJ1-1 | once | TRBV4-1 | 18 | CASSQVGTGNPMNTEAFF | TGCGCCAGCAGCCAAGTGGGGACAGGGAATCCGATGAACACTGAAGCTTTCTTT
. | TRBJ1-3 | . | TRBV27 | 14 | CASSFRGLGNTIYF | TGTGCCAGCAGTTTCCGGGGGCTTGGAAACACCATATATTTT
. | TRBJ1-1 | . | TRBV4-1 | 14 | CASSLSVDRLGAFF | TGCGCCAGCAGCCTTTCCGTAGACAGGCTTGGTGCTTTCTTT
. | TRBJ2-7 | . | TRBV9 | 15 | CASSVSGTTDYEQYF | TGTGCCAGCAGCGTCTCCGGGACAACCGATTACGAGCAGTACTTC
TRBD1 | TRBJ1-2 | . | TRBV6-1 | 14 | CASRGGQGGDGYTF | TGTGCCAGCAGGGGGGGACAGGGAGGGGATGGCTACACCTTC
. | TRBJ1-2 | . | TRBV29-1 | 12 | CSAPRGYYGYTF | TGCAGCGCCCCTCGTGGCTACTATGGCTACACCTTC
. | TRBJ1-2 | . | TRBV5-8 | 13 | CASSLLSLRFYTF | TGTGCCAGCAGCTTGCTTTCGTTACGTTTCTACACCTTC
TRBD2 | TRBJ2-1 | . | TRBV19 | 14 | CATTSGGRYNEQFF | TGTGCCACCACCTCGGGGGGGCGCTACAATGAGCAGTTCTTC
. | TRBJ1-1 | . | TRBV6-5 | 14 | CATYMGPATGGAFF | TGTGCCACCTACATGGGGCCGGCAACGGGGGGGGCTTTCTTT
. | TRBJ1-1 | . | TRBV19 | 13 | CASSRGWNTEAFF | TGTGCCAGTAGTCGGGGGTGGAACACTGAAGCTTTCTTT
. | TRBJ1-1 | once | TRBV5-1 | 13 | CASSLGMNTEAFF | TGCGCCAGCAGCTTGGGCATGAACACTGAAGCTTTCTTT
. | TRBJ1-1 | . | TRBV5-6 | 12 | CASSSPRTEAFF | TGTGCCAGCAGCTCCCCCCGGACTGAAGCTTTCTTT
. | TRBJ1-1 | . | TRBV18 | 20 | CASSPGQGLQHTFMNTEAFF | TGTGCCAGCTCACCGGGGCAGGGTCTTCAACATACATTCATGAACACTGAAGCTTTCTTT
. | TRBJ1-1 | few | TRBV2 | 12 | CASSDGLQEAFF | TGTGCCAGCAGTGATGGTCTCCAGGAAGCTTTCTTT
. | TRBJ2-7 | . | TRBV2 | 15 | CASSGTAMRSYEQYF | TGTGCCAGCAGTGGTACGGCCATGCGTTCCTACGAGCAGTACTTC
. | TRBJ1-1 | medium-sized | TRBV21-1 | 15 | CASSKGGQPDTEAFF | TGTGCCAGCAGCAAAGGGGGACAGCCAGACACTGAAGCTTTCTTT
. | TRBJ1-2 | . | TRBV4-1 | 14 | CASSQSAMNYGYTF | TGCGCCAGCAGCCAATCCGCGATGAACTATGGCTACACCTTC
. | TRBJ1-1 | once | TRBV6-6 | 13 | CASSYQARVEAFF | TGTGCCAGCAGTTACCAAGCCCGGGTCGAAGCTTTCTTT
. | TRBJ2-1 | . | TRBV4-1 | 12 | CASKSSYNEQFF | TGCGCCAGCAAGAGTTCCTACAATGAGCAGTTCTTC
TRBD1 | TRBJ1-2 | . | TRBV9 | 16 | CASSNRDRELRYGYTF | TGTGCCAGCAGCAACCGGGACAGGGAGCTTCGTTATGGCTACACCTTC
. | TRBJ1-6 | . | TRBV2 | 15 | CASSGVDSYNSPLHF | TGTGCCAGCAGTGGTGTAGACTCCTATAATTCACCCCTCCACTTT
. | TRBJ1-2 | . | TRBV19 | 18 | CASSPGTSGNPLAYGYTF | TGTGCCAGTAGTCCCGGGACGTCCGGGAATCCCCTTGCCTATGGCTACACCTTC
. | TRBJ1-3 | . | TRBV11-2 | 14 | CASSLVGSGNTIYF | TGTGCCAGCAGCTTAGTTGGGTCTGGAAACACCATATATTTT
. | TRBJ2-7 | . | TRBV4-1 | 13 | CASSQVEQGQQYF | TGCGCCAGCAGCCAAGTGGAACAGGGACAACAGTACTTC
. | TRBJ1-5 | . | TRBV15 | 14 | CATSRDMGNQPQHF | TGTGCCACCAGCAGAGATATGGGCAATCAGCCCCAGCATTTT
TRBD1 | TRBJ2-2 | . | TRBV9 | 15 | CASSAGTGRAGELFF | TGTGCCAGCAGCGCCGGGACAGGGAGGGCCGGGGAGCTGTTTTTT
TRBD1 | TRBJ2-5 | . | TRBV4-1 | 17 | CASSPGTGANSAITQYF | TGCGCCAGCAGCCCCGGGACAGGGGCCAACTCGGCCATAACCCAGTACTTC
. | TRBJ1-2 | . | TRBV4-1 | 15 | CASSQSSLQGYGYTF | TGCGCCAGCAGCCAATCCTCCCTACAGGGTTATGGCTACACCTTC
TRBD2 | TRBJ2-3 | . | TRBV6-4 | 15 | CASSVTSGGTDTQYF | TGTGCCAGCAGTGTAACTAGCGGGGGTACAGATACGCAGTATTTT
TRBD1 | TRBJ1-1 | . | TRBV6-6 | 15 | CASSHGQGLNTEAFF | TGTGCCAGCAGCCACGGACAGGGACTGAACACTGAAGCTTTCTTT
. | TRBJ2-7 | . | TRBV9 | 14 | CASSPRTRSYEQYF | TGTGCCAGCAGCCCCAGGACAAGATCCTACGAGCAGTACTTC
. | TRBJ2-5 | . | TRBV27 | 13 | CASSLSSGETQYF | TGTGCCAGCAGTTTGTCGAGTGGTGAGACCCAGTACTTC
. | TRBJ1-1 | . | TRBV6-1 | 12 | CASNSMNTEAFF | TGTGCCAGCAACTCCATGAACACTGAAGCTTTCTTT
TRBD1 | TRBJ2-7 | . | TRBV2 | 14 | CASRNTGTVYEQYF | TGTGCCAGCAGAAATACCGGGACAGTCTACGAGCAGTACTTC
. | TRBJ1-2 | once | TRBV4-1 | 12 | CASSQGTGGYTF | TGCGCCAGCAGCCAAGGGACTGGCGGCTACACCTTC